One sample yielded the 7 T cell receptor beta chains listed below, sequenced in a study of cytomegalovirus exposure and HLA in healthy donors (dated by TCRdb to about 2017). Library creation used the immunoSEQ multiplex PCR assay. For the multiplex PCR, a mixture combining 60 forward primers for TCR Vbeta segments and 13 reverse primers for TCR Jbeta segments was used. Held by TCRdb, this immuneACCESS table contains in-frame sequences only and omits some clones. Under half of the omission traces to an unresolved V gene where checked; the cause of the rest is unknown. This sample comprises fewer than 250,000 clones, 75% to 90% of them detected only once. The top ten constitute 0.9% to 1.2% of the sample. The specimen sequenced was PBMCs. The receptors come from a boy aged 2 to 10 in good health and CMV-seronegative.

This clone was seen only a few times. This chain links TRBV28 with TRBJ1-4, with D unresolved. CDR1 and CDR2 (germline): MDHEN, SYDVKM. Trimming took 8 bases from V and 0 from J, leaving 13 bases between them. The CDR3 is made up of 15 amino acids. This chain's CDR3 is CASEEKEPTNEKLFF. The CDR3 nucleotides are TGTGCCAGCGAGGAGAAGGAGCCAACTAATGAAAAACTGTTTTTT.

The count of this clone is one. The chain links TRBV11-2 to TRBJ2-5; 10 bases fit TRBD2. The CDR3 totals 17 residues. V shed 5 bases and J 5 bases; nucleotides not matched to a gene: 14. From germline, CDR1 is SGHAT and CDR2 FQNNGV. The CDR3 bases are TGTGCCAGCAGCCCTCCGAGAGCGGGGGGGCCCTGGGAGACCCAGTACTTC. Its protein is CASSPPRAGGPWETQYF.

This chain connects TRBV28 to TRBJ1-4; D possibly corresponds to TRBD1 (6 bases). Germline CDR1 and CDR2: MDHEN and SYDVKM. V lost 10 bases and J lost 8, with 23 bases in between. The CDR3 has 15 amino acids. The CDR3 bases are TGTGCCACCCTAGCTCAGGGGAGCGGTGACGAAAAACTGTTTTTT. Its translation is CATLAQGSGDEKLFF.

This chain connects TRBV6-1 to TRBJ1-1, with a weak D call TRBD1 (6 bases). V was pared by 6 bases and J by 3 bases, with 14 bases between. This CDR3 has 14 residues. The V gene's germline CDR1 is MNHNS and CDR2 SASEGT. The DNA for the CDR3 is TGTGCCAGCAGCTACAGGGCAGGGGACACTGAAGCTTTCTTT. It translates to CASSYRAGDTEAFF.

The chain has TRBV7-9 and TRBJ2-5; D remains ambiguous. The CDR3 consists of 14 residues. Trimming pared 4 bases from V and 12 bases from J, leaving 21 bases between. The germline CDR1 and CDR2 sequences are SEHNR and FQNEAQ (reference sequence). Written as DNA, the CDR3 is TGTGCCAGCAGCTCCCCTAGATGGCTTTCCCTAAAGTACTTC. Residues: CASSSPRWLSLKYF.

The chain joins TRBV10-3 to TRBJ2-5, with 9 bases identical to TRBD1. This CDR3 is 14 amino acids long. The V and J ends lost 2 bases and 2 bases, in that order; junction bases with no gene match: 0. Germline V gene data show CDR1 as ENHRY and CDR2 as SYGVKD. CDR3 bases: TGTGCCATCAGTGAGGGGACAGGGCAAGAGACCCAGTACTTC. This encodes CAISEGTGQETQYF.

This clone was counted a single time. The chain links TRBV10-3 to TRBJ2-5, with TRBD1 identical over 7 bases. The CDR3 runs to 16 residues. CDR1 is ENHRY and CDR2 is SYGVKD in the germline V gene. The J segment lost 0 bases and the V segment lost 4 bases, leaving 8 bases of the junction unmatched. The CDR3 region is CAISADRDSDQETQYF. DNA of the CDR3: TGTGCCATCAGTGCGGACCGGGACAGCGACCAAGAGACCCAGTACTTC.